Given below is one TCR beta chain in context. Its antigen is unidentified. This entry belongs to a study of cytomegalovirus exposure and HLA in healthy donors. Notes on the study in general: Later, an analysis showed that TCR beta chains associated with HLA were more clonally expanded than others that were equally common. Within a later analysis, the majority of CMV-associated TCR beta chains appeared HLA-restricted. The study recorded 164 TCR beta chains that were cytomegalovirus-associated.

V was cut by 0 bases and J by 0 bases, with 11 bases left in between. The germline V gene has CDR1 SGDLS and CDR2 YYNGEE. The CDR3 has 16 amino acids. The PCR ran on 60 Vbeta and 13 Jbeta primers. In the source study's methods: Later work found around 85 million unique TCR beta chains, with about 10 million shared. Method: immunoSEQ multiplex PCR; TCRdb's copy keeps in-frame clones and lacks some. V and J calls and clone size are copied from that table; D and trimming were computed from the DNA. The data contain about 210,000 clones, roughly 79% of them singletons. This sequence was found in a male donor in good health and CMV-seronegative. The gene calls are TRBV9 and TRBJ2-3; D uncertain. What was sequenced was PBMCs. The CDR3 region is CASSVGPVSSTDTQYF. The CDR3 DNA is TGTGCCAGCAGCGTAGGTCCCGTCTCTAGCACAGATACGCAGTATTTT. Filled out from reference TRBV9 and TRBJ2-3, the complete variable domain reads DSGVTQTPKHLITATGQRVTLRCSPRSGDLSVYWYQQSLDQGLQFLIQYYNGEERAKGNILERFSAQQFPDLHSELNLSSLELGDSALYFCASSVGPVSSTDTQYFGPGTRLTVL.